This TCR beta chain was retrieved from a study of sequential checkpoint blockade in melanoma. Whole-study context: Both treatment sequences were followed by maintenance nivolumab.

Specified treatment: randomized to nivolumab then ipilimumab (arm A) or the reverse (arm B). PBMC sorting kept live CD3+CD8+ cells without CD19 or CD56. TCRdb's table, derived via immunoSEQ multiplex PCR, lists solely in-frame clones and lacks some. The table records more than 9,000 clones, about three quarters of them present only once. This TCR was recovered from a human donor with melanoma. This sample comprised CD8+ T cells sorted from blood (inferred from file names), obtained from a patient given nivolumab and ipilimumab in sequence.

In DNA form, the CDR3 reads TGTGCCAGTAGTATAGGACAGGGCTACGAGCAGTACTTC. It yields the protein CASSIGQGYEQYF. This rearrangement joins TRBV19 to TRBJ2-7, with TRBD1 matching 7 bases. With 1 base clipped from V and 3 bases from J, the junction kept 0 bases outside the gene matches. CDR3 length equals 13 residues. Germline-derived CDR1 and CDR2 are LNHDA and SQIVND (reference sequence). Together with reference TRBV19 and TRBJ2-7, the CDR3 gives the full variable domain: DGGITQSPKYLFRKEGQNVTLSCEQNLNHDAMYWYRQDPGQGLRLIYYSQIVNDFQKGDIAEGYSVSREKKESFPLTVTSAQKNPTAFYLCASSIGQGYEQYFGPGTRLTVT.